This TCR beta chain was captured in a study of PD-L1 blockade in urothelial cancer. Turning to the study itself: Male sex and bladder-origin urothelial cancer characterized about 85% of the roughly 30 patients. The analyses of blood took place 3 weeks (second dose) and 6 weeks after treatment start.

Germline CDR1 is SGHNT and CDR2 is YYREEE (reference sequence). This CDR3 contains 17 residues. Trimming left V 2 bases short and J 4 bases short, with 21 bases between. As to time point: pretreatment peripheral blood. Patients each gave 1 to 8 samples, pretreatment and on-treatment. Clones were sequenced by immunoSEQ multiplex PCR, and TCRdb holds only the in-frame ones, with some missing. The sample holds around 100,000 clones, more than 75% seen once. The V gene is TRBV5-4, the J gene TRBJ1-2; the D is unclear. This sample comprised PBMCs, obtained around atezolizumab (anti-PD-L1) treatment. This receptor was identified in a man aged 60 to 69 with urothelial cancer. Here the CDR3 DNA reads TGTGCCAGCAGCTTACCCGGGAGTCCGAATTTGGGCTATGGCTACACCTTC. Amino acid sequence: CASSLPGSPNLGYGYTF.